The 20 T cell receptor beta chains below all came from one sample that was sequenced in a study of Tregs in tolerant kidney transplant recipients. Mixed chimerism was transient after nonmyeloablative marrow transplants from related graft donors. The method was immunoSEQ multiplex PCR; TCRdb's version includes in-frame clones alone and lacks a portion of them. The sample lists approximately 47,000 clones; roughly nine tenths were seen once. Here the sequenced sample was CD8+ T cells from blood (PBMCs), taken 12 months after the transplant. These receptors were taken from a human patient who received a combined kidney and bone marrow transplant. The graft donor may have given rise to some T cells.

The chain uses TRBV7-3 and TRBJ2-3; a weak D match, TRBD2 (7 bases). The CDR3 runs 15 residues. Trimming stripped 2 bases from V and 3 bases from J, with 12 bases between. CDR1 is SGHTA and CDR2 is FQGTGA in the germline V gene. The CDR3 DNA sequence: TGTGCCAGCAGCTTAGGTGGGGGGGCGACAGATACGCAGTATTTT. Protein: CASSLGGGATDTQYF.

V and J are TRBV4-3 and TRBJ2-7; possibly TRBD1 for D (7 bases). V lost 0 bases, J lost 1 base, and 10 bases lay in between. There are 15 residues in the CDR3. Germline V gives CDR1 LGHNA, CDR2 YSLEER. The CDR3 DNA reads TGCGCCAGCAGCCAAGACAGGGGGGTATCCTACGAGCAGTACTTC. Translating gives CASSQDRGVSYEQYF.

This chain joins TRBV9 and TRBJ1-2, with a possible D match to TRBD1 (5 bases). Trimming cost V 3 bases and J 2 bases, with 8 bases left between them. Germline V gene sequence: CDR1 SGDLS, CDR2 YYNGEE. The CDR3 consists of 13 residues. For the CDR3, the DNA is TGTGCCAGCAGCGATCGACAGAACTATGGCTACACCTTC. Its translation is CASSDRQNYGYTF.

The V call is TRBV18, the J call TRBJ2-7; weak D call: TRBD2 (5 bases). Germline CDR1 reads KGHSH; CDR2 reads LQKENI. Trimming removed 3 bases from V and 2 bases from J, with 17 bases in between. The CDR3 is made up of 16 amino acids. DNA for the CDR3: TGTGCCAGCTCACCCTTGGACTCCCGACCCCCCTACGAGCAGTACTTC. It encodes CASSPLDSRPPYEQYF.

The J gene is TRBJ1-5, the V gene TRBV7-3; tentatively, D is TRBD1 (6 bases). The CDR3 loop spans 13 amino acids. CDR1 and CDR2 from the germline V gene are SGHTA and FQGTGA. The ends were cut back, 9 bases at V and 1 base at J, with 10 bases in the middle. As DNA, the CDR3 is TGTGCCAGACCACAGGGAAGCAATCAGCCCCAGCATTTT. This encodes CARPQGSNQPQHF.

In nucleotides, the CDR3 is TGTGCCAGCCAAGGACTAGCGGGATCTTACGAGACCCAGTACTTC. Its translation is CASQGLAGSYETQYF. The rearrangement uses TRBV6-5 and TRBJ2-5; 12 bases fit TRBD2. The ends lost 8 bases at V and 5 bases at J; junction bases unmatched: 9. The CDR3 has 15 residues. Germline CDR1 and CDR2: MNHEY and SVGAGI.

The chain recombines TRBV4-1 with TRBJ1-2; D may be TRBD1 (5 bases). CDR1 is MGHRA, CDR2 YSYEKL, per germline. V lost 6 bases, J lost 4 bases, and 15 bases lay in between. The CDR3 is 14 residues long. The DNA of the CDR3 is TGCGCCAGCAGGCCGTCAGGGTCCGGCTATGGCTACACCTTC. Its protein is CASRPSGSGYGYTF.

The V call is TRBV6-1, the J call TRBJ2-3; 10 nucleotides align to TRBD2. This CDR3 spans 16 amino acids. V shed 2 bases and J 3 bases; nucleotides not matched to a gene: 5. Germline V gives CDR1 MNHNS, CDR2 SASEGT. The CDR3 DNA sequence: TGTGCCAGCAGTGAATGGTTTAGCGGGGGGACAGATACGCAGTATTTT. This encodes CASSEWFSGGTDTQYF.

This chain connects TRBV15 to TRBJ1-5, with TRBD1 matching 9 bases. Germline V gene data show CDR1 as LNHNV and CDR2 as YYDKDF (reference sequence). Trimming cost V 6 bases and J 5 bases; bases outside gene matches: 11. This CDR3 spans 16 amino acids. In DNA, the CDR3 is TGTGCCACCAGGGACAGGGGACAAACTCCATATCAGCCCCAGCATTTT. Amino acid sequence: CATRDRGQTPYQPQHF.

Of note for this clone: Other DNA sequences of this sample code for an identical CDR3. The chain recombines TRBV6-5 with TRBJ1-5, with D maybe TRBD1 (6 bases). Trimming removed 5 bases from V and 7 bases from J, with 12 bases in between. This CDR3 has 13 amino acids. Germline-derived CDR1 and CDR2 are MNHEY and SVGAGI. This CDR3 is CASSEAGDQPQHF. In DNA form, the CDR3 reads TGTGCCAGCAGTGAAGCAGGGGACCAGCCCCAGCATTTT.

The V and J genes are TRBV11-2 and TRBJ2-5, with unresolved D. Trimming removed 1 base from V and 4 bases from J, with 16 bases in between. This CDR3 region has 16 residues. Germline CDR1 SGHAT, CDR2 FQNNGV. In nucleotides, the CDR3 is TGTGCCAGCAGCTTAGTAGGATCGTGGAGTAGAGAGACCCAGTACTTC. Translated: CASSLVGSWSRETQYF.

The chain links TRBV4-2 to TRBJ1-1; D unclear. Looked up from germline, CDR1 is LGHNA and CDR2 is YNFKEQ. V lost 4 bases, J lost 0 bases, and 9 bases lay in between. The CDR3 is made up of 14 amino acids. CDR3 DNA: TGTGCCAGCAGCCTGAACAACATGAACACTGAAGCTTTCTTT. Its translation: CASSLNNMNTEAFF.

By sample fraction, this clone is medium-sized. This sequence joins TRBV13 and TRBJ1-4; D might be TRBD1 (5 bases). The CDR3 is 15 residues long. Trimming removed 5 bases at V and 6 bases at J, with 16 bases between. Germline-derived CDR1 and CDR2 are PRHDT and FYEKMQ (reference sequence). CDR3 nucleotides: TGTGCCAGCAGCCACACGTCCGGGGGTCATGAAAAACTGTTTTTT. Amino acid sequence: CASSHTSGGHEKLFF.

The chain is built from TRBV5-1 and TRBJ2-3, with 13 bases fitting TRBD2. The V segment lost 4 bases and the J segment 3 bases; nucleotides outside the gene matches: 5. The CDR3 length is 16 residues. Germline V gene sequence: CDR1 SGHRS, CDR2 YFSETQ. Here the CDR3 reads CASSQGLAGVTDTQYF. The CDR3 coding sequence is TGCGCCAGCAGCCAAGGACTAGCGGGAGTGACAGATACGCAGTATTTT.

CDR3 DNA sequence: TGTGCCAGCAGCTCGCCGACAGCCCGGAGGGACGAGCAGTACTTC. This translates into CASSSPTARRDEQYF. The rearrangement links TRBV13 to TRBJ2-7, with D perhaps matching TRBD2 (6 bases). Germline values: CDR1 PRHDT, CDR2 FYEKMQ (reference sequence). CDR3 length: 15 amino acids. The germline V and J ends were trimmed by 4 bases and 5 bases, with 18 bases remaining between them.

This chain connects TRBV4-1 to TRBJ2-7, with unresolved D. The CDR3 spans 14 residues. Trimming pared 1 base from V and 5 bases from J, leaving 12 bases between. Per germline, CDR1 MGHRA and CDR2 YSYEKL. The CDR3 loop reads CASSQAMNVDEQYF. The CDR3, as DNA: TGCGCCAGCAGCCAAGCAATGAATGTAGACGAGCAGTACTTC.

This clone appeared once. The CDR3 nucleotides read TGTGCCAGCAGCCTATTCGGGAGGGGACGGGACAGATTATGCAATGAGCAGTTCTTC. As protein: CASSLFGRGRDRLCNEQFF. The rearrangement links TRBV5-4 to TRBJ2-1; weak D call: TRBD2 (8 bases). CDR1 and CDR2 from the germline V gene are SGHNT and YYREEE (reference sequence). This CDR3 has 19 amino acids. V lost 4 bases and J 6 bases, leaving 29 bases between the germline ends.

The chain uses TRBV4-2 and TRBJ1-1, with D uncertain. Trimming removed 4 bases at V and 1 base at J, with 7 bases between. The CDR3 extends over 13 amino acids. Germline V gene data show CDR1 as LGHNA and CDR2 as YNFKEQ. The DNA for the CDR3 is TGTGCCAGCAGCCTCTTTAAGAACACTGAAGCTTTCTTT. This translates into CASSLFKNTEAFF.

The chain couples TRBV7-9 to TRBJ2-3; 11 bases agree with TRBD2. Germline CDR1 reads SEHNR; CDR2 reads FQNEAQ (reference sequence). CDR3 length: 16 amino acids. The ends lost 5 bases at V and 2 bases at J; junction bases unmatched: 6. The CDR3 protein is CASSVLAGVPTDTQYF. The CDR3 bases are TGTGCCAGCAGCGTACTAGCGGGGGTCCCCACAGATACGCAGTATTTT.

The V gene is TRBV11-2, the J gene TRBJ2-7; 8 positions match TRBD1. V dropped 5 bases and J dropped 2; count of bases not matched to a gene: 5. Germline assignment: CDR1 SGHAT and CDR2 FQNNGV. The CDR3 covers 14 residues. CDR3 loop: CASSPGQGAYEQYF. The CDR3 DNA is TGTGCCAGCAGCCCCGGACAGGGTGCCTACGAGCAGTACTTC. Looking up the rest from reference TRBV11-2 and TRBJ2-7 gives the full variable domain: EAGVAQSPRYKIIEKRQSVAFWCNPISGHATLYWYQQILGQGPKLLIQFQNNGVVDDSQLPKDRFSAERLKGVDSTLKIQPAKLEDSAVYLCASSPGQGAYEQYFGPGTRLTVT.